This T cell receptor (beta chain) was documented in a study of shared clonotypes between healthy human individuals. About the research overall: Per donor, three plates held CD4 naive cells, three held CD4 memory, two held CD8 naive and one held CD8 memory.

The naive CD8 subset, CD45RO-negative cells positively selected for CCR7, excluded terminally differentiated effector memory CD45RA+ cells. Deep-level settings were used for running the assay. The method was immunoSEQ multiplex PCR; TCRdb's version includes in-frame clones alone and lacks a portion of them. This sample yields about 580,000 clones, of which roughly 98% are seen a single time; less than 0.35% belongs to the top ten. After removal of 2 bases from V and 3 bases from J, the junction contained 5 bases not matched to a gene. The CDR3 has 16 amino acids. Germline V gives CDR1 SQVTM, CDR2 ANQGSEA.

The gene calls are TRBV29-1 and TRBJ2-3; 13 bases match TRBD2. The receptor was isolated from a man aged 25 to 40 in good health. Sequencing input: naive CD8+ T cells sorted from blood. As DNA, the CDR3 is TGCAGCGTTGAATCTACTAGCGGGAGGGCAACAGATACGCAGTATTTT. Protein product: CSVESTSGRATDTQYF.